These 20 T cell receptor beta chains came from one sample sequenced in a study of T-cell memory formation after mild COVID-19. MiXCR was run by TCRdb on the 5' RACE reads, yielding one entry per CDR3 protein. The repertoire includes just over 400,000 distinct CDR3 sequences, 20% to 30% of them detected once, and around 14% sits in the top ten. The source material was PBMCs or a T cell subset sorted from them (not recorded which). The source of these receptors is an adult woman who had mild COVID-19 (a few samples of this study predate the infection). Cell type and time point are not known.

The rearrangement uses TRBV20-1 and TRBJ1-3; D is unclear. Between the trimmed V and J ends, which lost 1 base and 0 bases, there was a span of 10 bases. Per germline, CDR1 DFQATT and CDR2 SNEGSKA (reference sequence). The CDR3 sequence is 15 residues long. Here the CDR3 reads CSARVSGSSGNTIYF. The CDR3 coding sequence is TGCAGTGCTAGAGTGTCAGGTAGCTCTGGAAACACCATATATTTT.

This clonotype has more than one count but fewer than ten. V gene TRBV5-1 combines with J gene TRBJ2-5, with 7 positions matching TRBD1. Germline V gene data show CDR1 as SGHRS and CDR2 as YFSETQ. The trim removed 4 bases at V and 4 bases at J, leaving 10 bases unmatched. This CDR3 has 15 amino acids. The CDR3 is CASSAGQARGETQYF. The CDR3 bases are TGCGCCAGCAGCGCCGGACAGGCCCGGGGAGAGACCCAGTACTTC.

The J gene is TRBJ2-3, the V gene TRBV12-3 or TRBV12-4; possible D gene TRBD2, 7 bases. CDR3 length equals 14 residues. Deletions cut 2 bases from V and 6 bases from J, with 12 bases between. The CDR3 region is CASSLRGGSDTQYF. As DNA, the CDR3 is TGTGCCAGCAGTTTAAGGGGGGGCAGTGATACGCAGTATTTT.

The chain couples TRBV29-1 to TRBJ2-1, with D possibly matching TRBD2 (6 bases). This CDR3 is built from 12 residues. Germline CDR1 SQVTM, CDR2 ANQGSEA. The V end lost 3 bases, the J end lost 6 bases, and 9 bases lay between the germline ends. The CDR3 here is CSVEGGGNEQFF. DNA of the CDR3: TGCAGCGTTGAGGGGGGTGGCAATGAGCAGTTCTTC.

This chain connects TRBV27 to TRBJ2-5, with D perhaps matching TRBD1 (6 bases). This CDR3 spans 13 amino acids. CDR1 MNHEY and CDR2 SMNVEV come from the germline V gene (reference sequence). Trimming shortened V by 6 bases and J by 5 bases, and 13 bases separated the two germline ends. The CDR3 loop reads CASSEDSHETQYF. DNA for the CDR3: TGTGCCAGCAGCGAGGACAGTCACGAGACCCAGTACTTC.

V usage is TRBV7-2 and J usage is TRBJ2-7; weak D call: TRBD2 (6 bases). Deletions cut 6 bases from V and 0 bases from J, with 12 bases between. CDR3 length equals 14 residues. Per the germline V gene, CDR1 is SGHTA and CDR2 is FQGNSA. This CDR3 is CASRVSGNSYEQYF. The CDR3 region has the DNA TGTGCCAGCAGGGTTAGCGGTAACTCCTACGAGCAGTACTTC.

This clonotype was detected only a few times. This chain uses TRBV30 with TRBJ2-3, with TRBD1 matching over 10 bases. The ends lost 2 bases at V and 2 bases at J; junction bases unmatched: 4. Germline V CDR1 and CDR2: GTSNPN, SVGIG (reference sequence). CDR3 length: 15 residues. CDR3 protein: CAWSRQGASTDTQYF. CDR3 DNA sequence: TGTGCCTGGAGTCGACAGGGGGCCTCCACAGATACGCAGTATTTT.

This clonotype was seen a handful of times. This chain uses TRBV19 with TRBJ2-7; 9 bases map to TRBD2. This CDR3 region has 13 residues. The J segment lost 3 bases and the V segment lost 6 bases, leaving 3 bases of the junction unmatched. The germline V gene has CDR1 LNHDA and CDR2 SQIVND (reference sequence). The CDR3 DNA sequence: TGTGCCAGTAGGGTTAGCGGGAGCTACGAGCAGTACTTC. Its protein is CASRVSGSYEQYF.

This clonotype was counted a few times. V is TRBV12-3 or TRBV12-4 and J is TRBJ2-7; 7 nucleotides align to TRBD1. The CDR3 totals 14 residues. V lost 5 bases to trimming and J lost 3 bases; unmatched junction nucleotides: 7. The CDR3 DNA sequence: TGTGCCAGCAGTCGCCGGGGACAGCTCTACGAGCAGTACTTC. Translating gives CASSRRGQLYEQYF.

In this sample, this clonotype turned up a few times. This chain connects TRBV7-9 to TRBJ1-1, with 9 nucleotides matching TRBD1. V lost 5 bases and J lost 11; bases outside the gene matches: 9. The germline gives CDR1 SEHNR, CDR2 FQNEAQ (reference sequence). CDR3 length equals 13 residues. The CDR3 reads CASSPGQGQLAFF. CDR3 bases: TGTGCCAGCAGCCCGGGACAGGGACAGCTGGCTTTCTTT.

This clonotype was counted a few times. The chain combines TRBV7-3 with TRBJ1-1; TRBD1 matches at 7 bases. The germline CDR1 and CDR2 sequences are SGHTA and FQGTGA. The CDR3 runs 15 residues. J was trimmed by 5 bases and V by 2 bases; bases with no gene match: 8. CDR3 coding DNA: TGTGCCAGCAGCTTACGTTCAGGGGGAACGACTGAAGCTTTCTTT. Amino acid sequence: CASSLRSGGTTEAFF.

This clonotype was detected ten times or more. The V and J genes are TRBV29-1 and TRBJ2-5; D perhaps matches TRBD2 (5 bases). The CDR3 covers 13 residues. V was cut by 5 bases and J by 0 bases, with 10 bases left in between. CDR1 and CDR2 (germline): SQVTM, ANQGSEA. The DNA of the CDR3 is TGCAGCGTTAGGAGGTCTCACCAAGAGACCCAGTACTTC. Translating gives CSVRRSHQETQYF.

The chain has TRBV23-1 and TRBJ2-3, with D tentatively TRBD1 (5 bases). TRBV23-1 is an open reading frame, and its role is uncertain. The CDR3 has 14 amino acids. V lost 8 bases to trimming and J lost 5 bases, with 17 bases between them. The CDR3: CASGHRALGDTQYF. Here the CDR3 DNA reads TGCGCCAGCGGACATAGGGCCCTGGGAGATACGCAGTATTTT.

The V gene is TRBV12-3 or TRBV12-4, the J gene TRBJ2-3; D is possibly TRBD2 (7 bases). The CDR3 is made up of 14 amino acids. Between the trimmed V and J ends, which lost 8 bases and 3 bases, there was a span of 15 bases. The CDR3 protein is CASVRRGATDTQYF. CDR3 bases: TGTGCCAGCGTGCGCCGGGGGGCAACAGATACGCAGTATTTT.

The V and J genes are TRBV5-5 and TRBJ1-5, with TRBD1 matching 8 bases. The junction had 3 bases not matched to a gene; V was cut back by 2 bases and J by 2 bases. The CDR3 is 15 amino acids. The V gene's germline CDR1 is SGHKS and CDR2 YYEKEE (reference sequence). The CDR3 loop is CASSFRGQGNQPQHF. The CDR3 DNA reads as TGTGCCAGCAGCTTCAGGGGGCAGGGCAATCAGCCCCAGCATTTT.

The V call is TRBV10-3, the J call TRBJ1-2; D is perhaps TRBD1 (5 bases). V lost 0 bases to trimming and J lost 10 bases, with 9 bases between them. From germline, CDR1 is ENHRY and CDR2 SYGVKD. CDR3 size: 12 residues. The CDR3 spells CAISESRDDYTF. The CDR3 DNA reads as TGTGCCATCAGTGAGTCGAGGGACGACTACACCTTC.

The gene calls are TRBV21-1 and TRBJ2-7. TRBV21-1 is noted as a pseudogene. The CDR3 consists of 11 residues. The CDR3, as DNA: TGTGCCAGCGGACGGCTCTCCGAGCAGTACTTC. Protein product: CASGRLSEQYF.

The chain recombines TRBV14 with TRBJ1-1; D call uncertain. Germline CDR1 reads SGHDN; CDR2 reads FVKESK. The germline V and J ends were trimmed by 2 bases and 1 base, with 5 bases remaining between them. This CDR3 is 13 amino acids long. This CDR3 reads CASSQMSNTEAFF. In DNA, the CDR3 is TGTGCCAGCAGCCAAATGTCGAACACTGAAGCTTTCTTT.

In this sample, this clonotype turned up a few times. The chain combines TRBV5-1 with TRBJ2-1; tentatively, D is TRBD2 (6 bases). Germline CDR1 and CDR2: SGHRS and YFSETQ. The CDR3 is 16 residues long. Trimming took 3 bases from V and 9 from J, leaving 22 bases between them. The CDR3 coding sequence is TGCGCCAGCAGCTCCCAAGTGGGACTCCGTCTAGGTGAGCAGTTCTTC. Its protein is CASSSQVGLRLGEQFF. The variable domain in full, with the rest retrieved from reference TRBV5-1 and TRBJ2-1, is KAGVTQTPRYLIKTRGQQVTLSCSPISGHRSVSWYQQTPGQGLQFLFEYFSETQRNKGNFPGRFSGRQFSNSRSEMNVSTLELGDSALYLCASSSQVGLRLGEQFFGPGTRLTVL.

This clonotype has more than one count but fewer than ten. The J gene is TRBJ2-3, the V gene TRBV5-1; D tentatively fits TRBD1 or TRBD2 (6 bases each). Germline V gene sequence: CDR1 SGHRS, CDR2 YFSETQ. The CDR3 contains 16 residues. Trimming removed 4 bases from V and 4 bases from J, with 19 bases in between. In DNA form, the CDR3 reads TGCGCCAGCAGCCGACCTAGGGGGGAAGAGGCAGATACGCAGTATTTT. It codes for CASSRPRGEEADTQYF.